A selection of T cell receptor beta chains follows, all from one sample in a study of regulatory T cells in long-lasting Graves disease. TCRdb recomputed calls from the multiplex PCR reads with MiXCR, one row per CDR3 protein. The sample shows about 530,000 distinct CDR3 sequences, 15% to 20% of them seen only once. These same records also appear under a second study, on T cells in Graves' hyperthyroidism and ophthalmopathy.

Specimen: peripheral blood mononuclear cells (PBMCs), collected at new diagnosis, from a patient treated with antithyroid drugs. These receptors were taken from a woman in her forties or fifties with Graves disease. The CDR3 runs from the conserved cysteine through the conserved F or W. A D gene is named only where the DNA matches it firmly. For some rows the clone size is stated as once, few or many, or as a class when expanded; others skip it.

TGTGCCAGCAGCGTAAAGACAGGGGAGAACACCGGGGAGCTGTTTTTT | CASSVKTGENTGELFF | TRBJ2-2 | TRBV9 | TRBD1 | NA | 16
TGTGCCAGCAGTTTCTACGGGTACGAGCAGTACTTC | CASSFYGYEQYF | TRBJ2-7 | TRBV12-3/TRBV12-4 | NA | many | 12
TGTGCCAGCAGTGAAAGGATTACGGGCCTTGAAGCTTTCTTT | CASSERITGLEAFF | TRBJ1-1 | TRBV6-1 | NA | few | 14
TGTGCCAGCACCCCGGGGCGGACCGGGGAGCTGTTTTTT | CASTPGRTGELFF | TRBJ2-2 | TRBV27 | NA | few | 13
TGCAGCGTTGAAGCGGGGGGAAACGAGCAGTACTTC | CSVEAGGNEQYF | TRBJ2-7 | TRBV29-1 | TRBD2 | NA | 12
TGCAGTTACCTTTTCCTCGGTCGAAACACTGAAGCTTTCTTT | CSYLFLGRNTEAFF | TRBJ1-1 | TRBV20-1 | NA | NA | 14
TGCAGTGCTTTGTCAGGGGGTCGGGAGACCCAGTACTTC | CSALSGGRETQYF | TRBJ2-5 | TRBV20-1 | TRBD1 | many | 13
TGCGCCAGCAGTGGATACAGGGTGGAGGCTTTCTTT | CASSGYRVEAFF | TRBJ1-1 | TRBV10-2 | NA | many | 12
TGTGCCAGCAGTTCATTTAGGGGGGTCTTGAACACTGAAGCTTTCTTT | CASSSFRGVLNTEAFF | TRBJ1-1 | TRBV12-3/TRBV12-4 | NA | many | 16
TGTGCCAGTAGTTCACAGGCCAATCAAGGCAATCAGCCCCAGCATTTT | CASSSQANQGNQPQHF | TRBJ1-5 | TRBV19 | NA | few | 16
TGTGCCAGTGGTAAACAGGGGGCTTTGCAGCCCCAGCATTTT | CASGKQGALQPQHF | TRBJ1-5 | TRBV19 | TRBD1 | few | 14
TGCAGTGCTAGATTAGGGCCCTCGGGTGGCTACACCTTC | CSARLGPSGGYTF | TRBJ1-2 | TRBV20-1 | NA | NA | 13
TGTGCCAGCAGCTCCCAGGGCGATCTTTATGGCTACACCTTC | CASSSQGDLYGYTF | TRBJ1-2 | TRBV11-2 | NA | few | 14
TGTGCCAGCAGCTCTGGACAGGGCAGGGCTTTCTTT | CASSSGQGRAFF | TRBJ1-1 | TRBV7-6 | TRBD1 | many | 12
TGTGCCAGCCTTGGGCAGGGAAAGGCAGATACGCAGTATTTT | CASLGQGKADTQYF | TRBJ2-3 | TRBV27 | NA | NA | 14
TGCGCCAGCAGCTTGGCGGTCAGGGGTTCTAATGAAAAACTGTTTTTT | CASSLAVRGSNEKLFF | TRBJ1-4 | TRBV5-1 | NA | NA | 16
TGTGCCACCTTGAGTTGGGTGATTAACTATGGCTACACCTTC | CATLSWVINYGYTF | TRBJ1-2 | TRBV12-3/TRBV12-4 | NA | NA | 14
TGTGCCAGCAGAACCCGACCGCAAGTAGCAAACACTGAAGCTTTCTTT | CASRTRPQVANTEAFF | TRBJ1-1 | TRBV12-3/TRBV12-4 | NA | many | 16
TGCAGCGTTGTGGGGGGGGAGTGGGTGGATACGCAGTATTTT | CSVVGGEWVDTQYF | TRBJ2-3 | TRBV29-1 | TRBD2 | NA | 14
TGTGCCAGTAGCCAGGGACAGGGGAAATCCCAGCCCCAGCATTTT | CASSQGQGKSQPQHF | TRBJ1-5 | TRBV19 | TRBD1 | NA | 15
TGTGCCAGCAGCTTAGCTGAGGGGGCGGGGACCCAGTACTTC | CASSLAEGAGTQYF | TRBJ2-5 | TRBV7-9 | TRBD1 | NA | 14
TGTGCCAGTAGTTTCCTGGGTACAAGTGGCAATCAGCCCCAGCATTTT | CASSFLGTSGNQPQHF | TRBJ1-5 | TRBV19 | NA | NA | 16
TGTGCCAGCAGTCGCCGGGACAGGGGGCCGTACACCTTC | CASSRRDRGPYTF | TRBJ1-2 | TRBV12-3/TRBV12-4 | TRBD1 | NA | 13
TGTGCCAGCAGTGGAACAGGGCCTCAAGAGACCCAGTACTTC | CASSGTGPQETQYF | TRBJ2-5 | TRBV2 | NA | NA | 14
TGTGCCAGCATAGCTGGCTCTAGCGGGGGAGGGACCCAGTACTTC | CASIAGSSGGGTQYF | TRBJ2-5 | TRBV2 | TRBD2 | many | 15
TGTGCCAGCAGCCTACTGGGTAGCGACGTTTTTCAACCCCTCCACTTT | CASSLLGSDVFQPLHF | TRBJ1-6 | TRBV12-3/TRBV12-4 | NA | few | 16
TGTGCCAGCACCGTGAGCGGGGGGCCCTACAATGAGCAGTTCTTC | CASTVSGGPYNEQFF | TRBJ2-1 | TRBV14 | TRBD2 | many | 15
TGTGCCAGCAGTTTCCGGGGGGCCAAATCTGGAAACACCATATATTTT | CASSFRGAKSGNTIYF | TRBJ1-3 | TRBV12-3/TRBV12-4 | NA | NA | 16
TGTGCCAGCAGTTTACGCTCTGGTGGGAGCTATGGCTACACCTTC | CASSLRSGGSYGYTF | TRBJ1-2 | TRBV27 | NA | many | 15
TGTGCCATCAGTGATACGCGCTCACCCCTCCACTTT | CAISDTRSPLHF | TRBJ1-6 | TRBV10-3 | NA | few | 12
TGTGCCAGCAGCTACCTAGCGGGGGGGCGCACCGGGGAGCTGTTTTTT | CASSYLAGGRTGELFF | TRBJ2-2 | TRBV3-1 | TRBD2 | few | 16
TGTGCCAGCAGCCAAGCATCTGACAATGAGCAGTTCTTC | CASSQASDNEQFF | TRBJ2-1 | TRBV3-1 | NA | many | 13
TGTGCCAGCAGCCACGCCGGACTTTCGAGCTCTGGAAACACCATATATTTT | CASSHAGLSSSGNTIYF | TRBJ1-3 | TRBV3-1 | NA | few | 17
TGCGCCAGCAGCCCGGAGTTGGGGAGGTCCCTCGAGGGCGAGCAGTACTTC | CASSPELGRSLEGEQYF | TRBJ2-7 | TRBV5-1 | NA | NA | 17
TGCGCCAGCAGCTTGGCGGTGACCTACAATGAGCAGTTCTTC | CASSLAVTYNEQFF | TRBJ2-1 | TRBV5-1 | NA | many | 14
TGTGCCAGCAGTTTTGGTCCAGGGGGGTTTAGTCAGCCCCAGCATTTT | CASSFGPGGFSQPQHF | TRBJ1-5 | TRBV12-3/TRBV12-4 | TRBD1 | NA | 16
TGTGCCAGCAGGTGGGCGGGGAGACGTGAGCAGTTCTTC | CASRWAGRREQFF | TRBJ2-1 | TRBV12-3/TRBV12-4 | NA | few | 13
TGTGCCAGCAGTTTTCGGCAGGGGGCCATCGGCGGAAACACCATATATTTT | CASSFRQGAIGGNTIYF | TRBJ1-3 | TRBV12-3/TRBV12-4 | TRBD1 | NA | 17
TGTGCCAGCAGGAAGGGGACTAGCGGGGGGCTCGTTAAAAACATTCAGTACTTC | CASRKGTSGGLVKNIQYF | TRBJ2-4 | TRBV2 | TRBD2 | NA | 18
TGTGCCAGCAGCCGGCAGGGGACCGATGAGCAGTTCTTC | CASSRQGTDEQFF | TRBJ2-1 | TRBV3-1 | NA | NA | 13
TGTGCCAGCAGAACCGGGACAGAAAGCGGGGAGCTGTTTTTT | CASRTGTESGELFF | TRBJ2-2 | TRBV12-3/TRBV12-4 | TRBD1 | NA | 14
TGCAGCGTTCTTCAGGTTCCCGCAGGTGCGGTTGGCTACACCTTC | CSVLQVPAGAVGYTF | TRBJ1-2 | TRBV29-1 | NA | many | 15
TGTGCGTCTGGGGAGCTGAGGAGCTCCTACGAGCAGTACTTC | CASGELRSSYEQYF | TRBJ2-7 | TRBV11-2 | NA | many | 14
TGTGCCAGCAGTTCCTCGGGCGCTAGATTGCAGTACTTC | CASSSSGARLQYF | TRBJ2-7 | TRBV12-3/TRBV12-4 | NA | few | 13
TGTGCCAGCAGTGTGGGGGGGAGTATCTACGAGCAGTACTTC | CASSVGGSIYEQYF | TRBJ2-7 | TRBV6-1 | TRBD2 | many | 14
TGTGCCAGCAGTTACCCGACAGGGGGAAAGGGATATGGCTACACCTTC | CASSYPTGGKGYGYTF | TRBJ1-2 | TRBV28 | TRBD1 | NA | 16
TGCGCCAGCAGCTTGGAGTGGGAGGAGCAGTTCTTC | CASSLEWEEQFF | TRBJ2-1 | TRBV5-1 | NA | few | 12
TGTGCCATCAATGAGCTCGGTACTGAAGCTTTCTTT | CAINELGTEAFF | TRBJ1-1 | TRBV10-3 | NA | NA | 12
TGTGCCAGCAGTTACTCGGGCGCCGGGACAACCTACGAGCAGTACTTC | CASSYSGAGTTYEQYF | TRBJ2-7 | TRBV6-2/TRBV6-3 | NA | many | 16
TGTGCCAGCAGCTTACGAGGCCGAGAAGCTTTCTTT | CASSLRGREAFF | TRBJ1-1 | TRBV7-2 | NA | many | 12
TGTGCCAGCAGCCGCTCAATGAGCTCCTACAATGAGCAGTTCTTC | CASSRSMSSYNEQFF | TRBJ2-1 | TRBV3-1 | NA | many | 15
TGTGCCAGCAGTGACACCTTAGGAGGTGAGCAGTTCTTC | CASSDTLGGEQFF | TRBJ2-1 | TRBV6-4 | NA | few | 13
TGTGCCAGCAGCCCCAGTCTGGTCCTCACAGATACGCAGTATTTT | CASSPSLVLTDTQYF | TRBJ2-3 | TRBV7-3 | NA | few | 15
TGTGCCAGCAGTGAAGACAGGGGGCTAGGCACCTTC | CASSEDRGLGTF | TRBJ1-2 | TRBV6-2/TRBV6-3 | TRBD1 | many | 12
TGTGCCAGCAGTCCACAGGGGAGGACCTACGAGCAGTACTTC | CASSPQGRTYEQYF | TRBJ2-7 | TRBV7-9 | NA | many | 14
TGTGCCAGCGGGACAAACTACGAGCAGTACTTC | CASGTNYEQYF | TRBJ2-7 | TRBV12-3/TRBV12-4 | NA | many | 11
TGTGCCAGTAGCCTAGCGGGGGGGGTATACAATGAGCAGTTCTTC | CASSLAGGVYNEQFF | TRBJ2-1 | TRBV19 | TRBD2 | once | 15
TGTGCCAGCTCCGGGGGTCCTCCCACCGGGGAGCTGTTTTTT | CASSGGPPTGELFF | TRBJ2-2 | TRBV12-3/TRBV12-4 | NA | NA | 14